These T cell receptor beta chains were read from a single sample in a study of cytomegalovirus exposure and HLA in healthy donors. Profiled with immunoSEQ multiplex PCR; TCRdb holds only in-frame clones, not every one. The sample yields 65,000 to 70,000 clones, 55% to 75% seen once. Material: PBMCs. All receptors come from a woman aged 30 to 39 in good health and CMV-seronegative. Each CDR3 is given with its conserved first and last residue. Fields, in order: J gene, V gene, D gene, CDR3 length, clone size, CDR3 DNA, CDR3 protein. A D gene is named only where the DNA matches it firmly. For some rows the clone size is stated as once, few or many, or as a class when expanded; others skip it.

J: TRBJ2-5; V: TRBV18; D: .; length: 16; size: once; DNA: TGTGCCAGCTCTCCTGTCCGGGGGGCCGATGGAGAGACCCAGTACTTC; CDR3: CASSPVRGADGETQYF
J: TRBJ1-4; V: TRBV5-6; D: .; length: 15; size: .; DNA: TGTGCCAGCAGCTTCCTGGGGACTTTTAATGAAAAACTGTTTTTT; CDR3: CASSFLGTFNEKLFF
J: TRBJ2-7; V: TRBV2; D: .; length: 13; size: .; DNA: TGTGCCAGCACTGGGGGCCAGTCCTACGAGCAGTACTTC; CDR3: CASTGGQSYEQYF
J: TRBJ2-3; V: TRBV6-7; D: TRBD2; length: 19; size: .; DNA: TGTGCCAGCAGTGAACCGGGGCGGGGGGCCTCCTTACGCACAGATACGCAGTATTTT; CDR3: CASSEPGRGASLRTDTQYF
J: TRBJ2-1; V: TRBV9; D: TRBD2; length: 15; size: .; DNA: TGTGCCAGCAGCGTTCGACTAGCGGGGGCCGGGGAGCAGTTCTTC; CDR3: CASSVRLAGAGEQFF
J: TRBJ2-2; V: TRBV7-7; D: TRBD2; length: 17; size: few; DNA: TGTGCTAGCAGCTTAAGCGGGGGGGCCTCGAGGTCCGGGGAGCTGTTTTTT; CDR3: CASSLSGGASRSGELFF
J: TRBJ1-1; V: TRBV5-1; D: .; length: 14; size: few; DNA: TGCGCCAGCAGGGAGGGAACTATGAACACTGAAGCTTTCTTT; CDR3: CASREGTMNTEAFF
J: TRBJ2-1; V: TRBV11-3; D: TRBD2; length: 13; size: .; DNA: TGTGCCAGCAGCTTTCTAGCGGGGGGGCCTGAGTTCTTC; CDR3: CASSFLAGGPEFF
J: TRBJ2-1; V: TRBV25-1; D: .; length: 15; size: .; DNA: TGTGCCAGCAGTTCGGCCGGCAGCGCCTACAATGAGCAGTTCTTC; CDR3: CASSSAGSAYNEQFF
J: TRBJ2-5; V: TRBV6-1; D: .; length: 14; size: .; DNA: TGTGCCAGCAGTGCCGGGGGACAGCAAGAGACCCAGTACTTC; CDR3: CASSAGGQQETQYF
J: TRBJ1-3; V: TRBV14; D: .; length: 15; size: .; DNA: TGTGCCAGCAGCCGCCAGGCCCTCTCTGGAAACACCATATATTTT; CDR3: CASSRQALSGNTIYF
J: TRBJ1-1; V: TRBV29-1; D: .; length: 12; size: .; DNA: TGCAGGAGCGAGACAGTGAACACTGAAGCTTTCTTT; CDR3: CRSETVNTEAFF
J: TRBJ2-7; V: TRBV4-1; D: TRBD2; length: 15; size: .; DNA: TGCGCCAGCAGCCAAGCCCGGGGGGGCGGATACGAGCAGTACTTC; CDR3: CASSQARGGGYEQYF
J: TRBJ2-7; V: TRBV7-8; D: .; length: 14; size: .; DNA: TGTGCCAGCAGCTTAGTCCTTACTTCCTACGAGCAGTACTTC; CDR3: CASSLVLTSYEQYF
J: TRBJ2-7; V: TRBV7-2; D: .; length: 14; size: .; DNA: TGTGCCAGCAGCTTCGGGGTCACCTCCTACGAGCAGTACTTC; CDR3: CASSFGVTSYEQYF
J: TRBJ2-1; V: TRBV4-2; D: TRBD2; length: 19; size: .; DNA: TGTGCCAGCAGCCCCCGAATAGCGGGGGGTTCGAGCTCCTACAATGAGCAGTTCTTC; CDR3: CASSPRIAGGSSSYNEQFF
J: TRBJ2-7; V: TRBV5-1; D: .; length: 14; size: .; DNA: TGCGCCAGCAAGATCAGTTATACCTCCTACGAGCAGTACTTC; CDR3: CASKISYTSYEQYF
J: TRBJ1-4; V: TRBV7-9; D: .; length: 15; size: .; DNA: TGTGCCAGCAGCCGATGGGGGGAAGCTAATGAAAAACTGTTTTTT; CDR3: CASSRWGEANEKLFF
J: TRBJ2-3; V: TRBV6-1; D: .; length: 15; size: .; DNA: TGTGCCAGCAGCCGGGACACCTATAGCACAGATACGCAGTATTTT; CDR3: CASSRDTYSTDTQYF
J: TRBJ1-1; V: TRBV7-9; D: .; length: 14; size: few; DNA: TGTGCCAGCAGCTGGAGGGAGTTGGGCACTGAAGCTTTCTTT; CDR3: CASSWRELGTEAFF
J: TRBJ2-4; V: TRBV6-1; D: .; length: 11; size: few; DNA: TGTGCCAGCAGTGACCTAAACATTCAGTACTTC; CDR3: CASSDLNIQYF
J: TRBJ2-2; V: TRBV7-9; D: .; length: 14; size: .; DNA: TGTGCCAGCAGCTTGAGTCAGAACACCGGGGAGCTGTTTTTT; CDR3: CASSLSQNTGELFF
J: TRBJ2-1; V: TRBV30; D: TRBD2; length: 21; size: .; DNA: TGTGCCTGGAGTCCCACCAAAACGGGACTAGCGGGGCGAGGCTCCTACAATGAGCAGTTCTTC; CDR3: CAWSPTKTGLAGRGSYNEQFF
J: TRBJ1-1; V: TRBV14; D: .; length: 14; size: .; DNA: TGTGCCAGCAGCCAAGACCGGGGGGCCAGTGAAGCTTTCTTT; CDR3: CASSQDRGASEAFF
J: TRBJ2-5; V: TRBV9; D: .; length: 14; size: few; DNA: TGTGCCAGCAGCGTTTGGGGACTGCAAGAGACCCAGTACTTC; CDR3: CASSVWGLQETQYF
J: TRBJ2-7; V: TRBV5-1; D: .; length: 16; size: .; DNA: TGCGCCAGCACCCCCACCCCAGACACTCAAATGTACGAGCAGTACTTC; CDR3: CASTPTPDTQMYEQYF
J: TRBJ2-3; V: TRBV7-9; D: TRBD2; length: 15; size: few; DNA: TGTGCCAGCAGTCCACTAGCGGGGGCCACAGATACGCAGTATTTT; CDR3: CASSPLAGATDTQYF
J: TRBJ1-4; V: TRBV5-5; D: TRBD1; length: 16; size: many; DNA: TGTGCCAGCAGCTTAGGACAGGGGGCAACTAATGAAAAACTGTTTTTT; CDR3: CASSLGQGATNEKLFF
J: TRBJ2-7; V: TRBV5-6; D: .; length: 16; size: .; DNA: TGTGCCAGCAGTCTGGTGGGGACAGCGGGCTCCTACGAGCAGTACTTC; CDR3: CASSLVGTAGSYEQYF
J: TRBJ1-1; V: TRBV7-2; D: .; length: 13; size: few; DNA: TGTGCCAGCAGCGTGGCGCGGACACCTGAAGCTTTCTTT; CDR3: CASSVARTPEAFF
J: TRBJ1-5; V: TRBV7-8; D: TRBD1; length: 16; size: .; DNA: TGTGCCAGCAGCCTACAGCAGGGGGCCAGCAATCAGCCCCAGCATTTT; CDR3: CASSLQQGASNQPQHF
J: TRBJ1-6; V: TRBV5-8; D: TRBD1; length: 16; size: few; DNA: TGTGCCAGCAGCCTACGGACAGGGCCCTATAATTCACCCCTCCACTTT; CDR3: CASSLRTGPYNSPLHF
J: TRBJ1-2; V: TRBV6-5; D: TRBD1; length: 16; size: .; DNA: TGTGCCAGCAGTTACGGACAGGGGGCCGATAACTATGGCTACACCTTC; CDR3: CASSYGQGADNYGYTF
J: TRBJ2-4; V: TRBV19; D: .; length: 18; size: .; DNA: TGTGCCAGTAGTATTGGGACCGGAGGGGATCTAGCCAAAAACATTCAGTACTTC; CDR3: CASSIGTGGDLAKNIQYF
J: TRBJ2-2; V: TRBV5-6; D: .; length: 14; size: .; DNA: TGTGCCAGCAGCTTGACAGGGAACACCGGGGAGCTGTTTTTT; CDR3: CASSLTGNTGELFF
J: TRBJ2-1; V: TRBV7-9; D: .; length: 12; size: .; DNA: TGTTCCAGCAGCCAGCCGGGCAATGAGCAGTTCTTC; CDR3: CSSSQPGNEQFF
J: TRBJ2-3; V: TRBV6-5; D: TRBD1; length: 13; size: few; DNA: TGTGCCAGCAGCCGACAGGGGACAGATACGCAGTATTTT; CDR3: CASSRQGTDTQYF
J: TRBJ2-1; V: TRBV18; D: .; length: 16; size: .; DNA: TGTGCCAGCTCCCCCGTGGGAGGTAGCTCCTACAATGAGCAGTTCTTC; CDR3: CASSPVGGSSYNEQFF
J: TRBJ2-6; V: TRBV14; D: .; length: 18; size: .; DNA: TGTGCCAGCAGCCAAGATCCGGGTGGGAGCTCTGGGGCCAACGTCCTGACTTTC; CDR3: CASSQDPGGSSGANVLTF
J: TRBJ1-5; V: TRBV29-1; D: .; length: 12; size: .; DNA: TGCAGCGTGCGGGCTCCGGGACAGCCCCAGCATTTT; CDR3: CSVRAPGQPQHF
J: TRBJ1-2; V: TRBV29-1; D: .; length: 10; size: once; DNA: TGCAGCGTGACAGGTTATGGCTACACCTTC; CDR3: CSVTGYGYTF
J: TRBJ1-2; V: TRBV7-2; D: TRBD1; length: 15; size: few; DNA: TGTGCCAGCAGCTTCGACAGGGTAAAGAACTATGGCTACACCTTC; CDR3: CASSFDRVKNYGYTF
J: TRBJ2-1; V: TRBV7-2; D: TRBD2; length: 15; size: .; DNA: TGTGCCAGCAGCTCCGGCGGGGGGACCTACAATGAGCAGTTCTTC; CDR3: CASSSGGGTYNEQFF
J: TRBJ2-7; V: TRBV19; D: TRBD1; length: 14; size: .; DNA: TGTGCCAGTAGTCTGGACAGGGGGCAGTACGAGCAGTACTTC; CDR3: CASSLDRGQYEQYF
J: TRBJ2-7; V: TRBV28; D: TRBD1; length: 17; size: .; DNA: TGTGCCAGCAGTTTCGGGGGAGTAGTGACAGGGGTTGACGAGCAGTACTTC; CDR3: CASSFGGVVTGVDEQYF
J: TRBJ2-5; V: TRBV11-2; D: TRBD2; length: 16; size: .; DNA: TGTGCCAGCAGCTTAGGGGGGGGAGCAAAGGGAGAGACCCAGTACTTC; CDR3: CASSLGGGAKGETQYF
J: TRBJ1-1; V: TRBV7-8; D: .; length: 14; size: .; DNA: TGTGCCGCCAGCGGGGGGGTAGCGAACACTGAAGCTTTCTTT; CDR3: CAASGGVANTEAFF
J: TRBJ1-1; V: TRBV29-1; D: .; length: 14; size: few; DNA: TGCAGCGTTTATAGAAAGGGGAAGAACACTGAAGCTTTCTTT; CDR3: CSVYRKGKNTEAFF
J: TRBJ2-1; V: TRBV6-5; D: TRBD2; length: 14; size: .; DNA: TGTGCCAGCAGTTACGCTAGCGGGGGCCATGAGCAGTTCTTC; CDR3: CASSYASGGHEQFF
J: TRBJ2-3; V: TRBV5-1; D: .; length: 13; size: once; DNA: TGCGCCAGCAGCTTCGAGGGCACAGATACGCAGTATTTT; CDR3: CASSFEGTDTQYF
J: TRBJ1-1; V: TRBV6-6; D: TRBD1; length: 16; size: few; DNA: TGTGCCAGCAGCTCCATACAGGGGGCTCTGAACACTGAAGCTTTCTTT; CDR3: CASSSIQGALNTEAFF
J: TRBJ1-2; V: TRBV7-9; D: .; length: 14; size: .; DNA: TGTGCCAGCAGCTTAGCGGCAGGGGCCCTCGGCTACACCTTC; CDR3: CASSLAAGALGYTF
J: TRBJ2-2; V: TRBV19; D: .; length: 14; size: .; DNA: TGTGCCAGTATTCCCAGGGGGAACACCGGGGAGCTGTTTTTT; CDR3: CASIPRGNTGELFF
J: TRBJ2-1; V: TRBV27; D: .; length: 15; size: .; DNA: TGTGCCAGCAGTTTAGGCAGGCCTCCCTACAATGAGCAGTTCTTC; CDR3: CASSLGRPPYNEQFF